The sequence of this TCR beta chain was determined in a study of blood T cell repertoires in COVID-19. Study as a whole: The study drew acute and convalescent COVID-19 samples from the United States, Italy and Spain. PBMCs, B-cell-depleted T cells, or T cells were the source of the cDNA or gDNA that made up the material.

While infection was still active, Seattle patients were enrolled and then followed longitudinally. Per the original methods: Amplification of reference gene primers provided the estimated nucleated cell counts. Using immunoSEQ multiplex PCR, the repertoire was profiled, and TCRdb retains in-frame clones only, with some absent. V, J and clone size were drawn from that table, and D and trimming were deduced from the DNA. The sample lists roughly 250,000 clones, approximately 87% occurring once. The specimen was peripheral blood. The sequence derives from a woman aged 30 to 39 with COVID-19, enrolled during active disease.

CDR3 sequence: CASSLIPGTDLVEQYF. The CDR3 region has the DNA TGCGCCAGCAGCCTGATCCCCGGGACAGATCTTGTCGAGCAGTACTTC. The genes are TRBV5-1 and TRBJ2-7, with 7 bases identical to TRBD1. V lost 4 bases to trimming and J lost 6 bases; unmatched junction nucleotides: 16. The CDR3 runs 16 residues. Germline V CDR1 and CDR2: SGHRS, YFSETQ.